Below are 7 T cell receptor beta chains sequenced from a single sample in a study of regulatory and conventional T cells in RAG deficiency. Genomic DNA came from blood conventional CD4+ T cells gated CD25-low CD127-high. Clones were read by immunoSEQ multiplex PCR, and TCRdb kept only the in-frame ones, dropping some. Found here are roughly 45,000 clones, 70% to 90% of them singletons; the top ten hold 0.5% to 0.55%. The data also belong to a second study, concerning regulatory T cells. That report notes: The primer mix had 52 TRBV and 13 TRBJ primers.

The sample was CD4+ effector T cells sorted from blood. Receptors originate from a human donor in good health.

For this clone: This same CDR3 is encoded by further DNA sequences in the sample. The chain has TRBV18 and TRBJ1-5, with D unclear. Germline CDR1 reads KGHSH; CDR2 reads LQKENI. The V end was cut by 1 base, the J end by 1 base, with 17 bases between. This CDR3 contains 18 residues. The CDR3 region has the DNA TGTGCCAGCTCACCACTCTCCACCTCGGATGGGAGCAATCAGCCCCAGCATTTT. Translating gives CASSPLSTSDGSNQPQHF.

This clone has only one observation. As DNA, the CDR3 is TGTGCCAGCATCCACGGGGGGACTAGCACAGATACGCAGTATTTT. Translated, it gives CASIHGGTSTDTQYF. The chain has TRBV28 and TRBJ2-3, with 7 positions matching TRBD2. V lost 7 bases, J lost 0 bases, and 7 bases stayed unmatched. The V gene's germline CDR1 is MDHEN and CDR2 SYDVKM. The CDR3 runs to 15 residues.

The rearrangement joins TRBV29-1 to TRBJ2-7; D is unresolved. Germline lookup yields CDR1 SQVTM and CDR2 ANQGSEA. The CDR3 totals 11 residues. V lost 4 bases to trimming and J lost 6 bases, with 10 bases between them. The CDR3 loop is CSVALGFEQYF. The DNA of the CDR3 is TGCAGCGTTGCATTGGGTTTCGAGCAGTACTTC.

V gene TRBV6-1 combines with J gene TRBJ2-7; 10 nucleotides match TRBD1. From germline, CDR1 is MNHNS and CDR2 SASEGT. The CDR3 is 16 residues long. The V gene end was trimmed by 2 bases and the J gene end by 3 bases; junction bases not matched to a gene: 7. The CDR3 spells CASSEFDRGRFYEQYF. In DNA, the CDR3 is TGTGCCAGCAGTGAATTCGACAGGGGGCGCTTCTACGAGCAGTACTTC.

This clone has a handful of counts. V usage is TRBV19 and J usage is TRBJ1-1; no firm D call. Germline CDR1 and CDR2: LNHDA and SQIVND (reference sequence). The CDR3 totals 14 residues. Trimming cost V 5 bases and J 1 base, with 11 bases left between them. CDR3 sequence: CASSEIYGNTEAFF. CDR3 DNA sequence: TGTGCCAGTAGTGAGATCTACGGGAACACTGAAGCTTTCTTT. Filled out from reference TRBV19 and TRBJ1-1, the complete variable domain reads DGGITQSPKYLFRKEGQNVTLSCEQNLNHDAMYWYRQDPGQGLRLIYYSQIVNDFQKGDIAEGYSVSREKKESFPLTVTSAQKNPTAFYLCASSEIYGNTEAFFGQGTRLTVV.

The V and J genes are TRBV5-6 and TRBJ2-6; no clear D. Trimming took 4 bases from V and 0 from J, leaving 11 bases between them. CDR1 and CDR2 from the germline V gene are SGHDT and YYEEEE. The CDR3 length is 16 residues. The CDR3 coding sequence is TGTGCCAGCAGCCCACCCAGGAGCTCTGGGGCCAACGTCCTGACTTTC. Translation gives CASSPPRSSGANVLTF.

The V call is TRBV6-6, the J call TRBJ1-2; 7 nucleotides match TRBD1. V gave up 2 bases and J gave up 6 bases; unmatched junction bases: 12. This CDR3 is 16 amino acids long. Germline CDR1 reads MNHNY; CDR2 reads SVGAGI (reference sequence). This CDR3 reads CASSYSHLSTGDGYTF. The CDR3 region has the DNA TGTGCCAGCAGTTACAGTCACCTTAGCACAGGGGATGGCTACACCTTC.